A selection of T cell receptor beta chains follows, all from one sample in a study of T cell responses to AZD1222 COVID-19 vaccine. Sequencing used immunoSEQ multiplex PCR; TCRdb keeps in-frame clones, though not all of them. This sample carries 120,000 to 150,000 clones, approximately 89% of them seen once, and the ten largest clones take roughly 1.8%. The starting material was peripheral blood, obtained 28 days after the second AZD1222 dose. These receptors were obtained from an adult who received the AZD1222 COVID-19 vaccine. Each CDR3 is given with its conserved first and last residue. The D gene is left open where the match is weak. Some rows have no size entry. The others give once, few or many, or a class for an expanded clone.

13,TRBD1,TRBV2,.,TRBJ1-5,CASSRDSNQPQHF,TGTGCCAGCAGCAGGGACAGTAATCAGCCCCAGCATTTT
15,.,TRBV5-1,.,TRBJ1-4,CASSLVGATNEKLFF,TGCGCCAGCAGCTTGGTTGGGGCGACTAATGAAAAACTGTTTTTT
14,.,TRBV29-1,.,TRBJ2-6,CSVGQSGGANVLTF,TGCAGCGTTGGACAGAGCGGAGGGGCCAACGTCCTGACTTTC
15,.,TRBV7-9,.,TRBJ1-3,CASSHTSGGRNTIYF,TGTGCCAGCAGCCACACATCCGGGGGGCGTAACACCATATATTTT
15,.,TRBV4-3,.,TRBJ2-1,CASSPAEGSYNEQFF,TGCGCCAGCAGCCCGGCCGAGGGGAGCTACAATGAGCAGTTCTTC
13,.,TRBV15,.,TRBJ1-1,CATSRDQGTEAFF,TGTGCCACCAGCAGAGATCAGGGAACTGAAGCTTTCTTT
15,TRBD2,TRBV15,once,TRBJ2-1,CATSRDLGRANEQFF,TGTGCCACCAGCAGAGATCTCGGGAGGGCCAATGAGCAGTTCTTC
15,.,TRBV9,.,TRBJ2-4,CASSVSGSFGNIQYF,TGTGCCAGCAGCGTATCGGGGTCTTTCGGAAACATTCAGTACTTC
15,TRBD2,TRBV7-3,.,TRBJ2-1,CASSPSVGSGSEQFF,TGTGCCAGCAGCCCCTCCGTCGGTAGCGGGAGTGAGCAGTTCTTC
13,TRBD1,TRBV28,.,TRBJ1-4,CASTGGTNEKLFF,TGTGCCAGCACAGGGGGAACTAATGAAAAACTGTTTTTT
17,.,TRBV3-1/TRBV3-2,.,TRBJ2-1,CASSQSPGALALNEQFF,TGTGCCAGCAGCCAATCCCCGGGGGCACTAGCGCTGAATGAGCAGTTCTTC
12,.,TRBV12-3/TRBV12-4,.,TRBJ1-2,CALPLTSDGYTF,TGTGCCCTCCCCCTTACGTCGGATGGCTACACCTTC
12,.,TRBV12-3/TRBV12-4,.,TRBJ1-2,CASSRGGDGYTF,TGTGCCAGCAGTCGTGGGGGGGATGGCTACACCTTC
16,TRBD2,TRBV5-4,.,TRBJ2-1,CASSPGTSAAYNEQFF,TGTGCCAGCAGCCCTGGGACTAGCGCGGCCTACAATGAGCAGTTCTTC
15,TRBD1,TRBV9,.,TRBJ1-2,CASSESHRGDYGYTF,TGTGCCAGCAGCGAAAGTCACAGGGGCGACTATGGCTACACCTTC
14,.,TRBV7-6,.,TRBJ1-2,CASSLGPANYGYTF,TGTGCCAGCAGCTTAGGTCCAGCTAACTATGGCTACACCTTC
14,TRBD2,TRBV11-3,once,TRBJ2-2,CASSPSGITGELFF,TGTGCCAGCAGCCCTAGCGGGATAACCGGGGAGCTGTTTTTT
13,.,TRBV4-1,.,TRBJ1-1,CASSQALRTEAFF,TGCGCCAGCAGCCAAGCCCTCAGGACCGAAGCTTTCTTT
15,.,TRBV6-2/TRBV6-3,.,TRBJ1-2,CASSYAGRANYGYTF,TGTGCCAGCAGTTACGCAGGGAGAGCTAACTATGGCTACACCTTC
13,.,TRBV7-2,.,TRBJ2-2,CASSPGGGGELFF,TGTGCCAGCAGCCCCGGAGGTGGGGGGGAGCTGTTTTTT
15,TRBD1,TRBV5-1,.,TRBJ1-1,CASSRTGTGSTEAFF,TGCGCCAGCAGCAGAACCGGGACAGGGAGCACTGAAGCTTTCTTT
16,.,TRBV3-1/TRBV3-2,.,TRBJ1-3,CASSPEGRGSGNTIYF,TGTGCCAGCAGCCCTGAGGGAAGGGGTTCTGGAAACACCATATATTTT
14,TRBD2,TRBV27,once,TRBJ2-7,CASGRSGGRGEQYF,TGTGCCAGCGGCCGGAGCGGGGGGAGAGGGGAGCAGTACTTC
13,.,TRBV12-3/TRBV12-4,.,TRBJ1-4,CASRADLGEKLFF,TGTGCCAGCAGAGCGGATCTAGGTGAAAAACTGTTTTTT
17,TRBD1,TRBV9,.,TRBJ1-2,CASSAPLTPGQGYGYTF,TGTGCCAGCAGCGCTCCCTTAACTCCGGGACAGGGCTATGGCTACACCTTC
14,.,TRBV11-1,.,TRBJ2-7,CASSAYYLTYEQYF,TGTGCCAGCAGCGCCTACTACTTAACCTACGAACAGTACTTC
16,.,TRBV4-2,.,TRBJ1-2,CASSQLPGRMGAGYTF,TGTGCCAGCAGCCAACTACCGGGACGCATGGGAGCAGGCTACACCTTC
12,.,TRBV30,.,TRBJ1-5,CAWGQKGQPQHF,TGTGCCTGGGGACAGAAGGGTCAGCCCCAGCATTTT
14,TRBD1,TRBV18,.,TRBJ1-1,CASSPGQGATEAFF,TGTGCCAGCTCACCGGGACAGGGGGCTACTGAAGCTTTCTTT
16,TRBD2,TRBV5-1,.,TRBJ2-3,CASSGSTSARTDTQYF,TGCGCCAGCAGCGGATCGACTAGCGCGCGCACAGATACGCAGTATTTT
19,TRBD1,TRBV4-1,.,TRBJ2-4,CASSPPRDRKAGGKNIQYF,TGCGCCAGCAGCCCCCCCCGGGACAGGAAAGCTGGTGGTAAAAACATTCAGTACTTC